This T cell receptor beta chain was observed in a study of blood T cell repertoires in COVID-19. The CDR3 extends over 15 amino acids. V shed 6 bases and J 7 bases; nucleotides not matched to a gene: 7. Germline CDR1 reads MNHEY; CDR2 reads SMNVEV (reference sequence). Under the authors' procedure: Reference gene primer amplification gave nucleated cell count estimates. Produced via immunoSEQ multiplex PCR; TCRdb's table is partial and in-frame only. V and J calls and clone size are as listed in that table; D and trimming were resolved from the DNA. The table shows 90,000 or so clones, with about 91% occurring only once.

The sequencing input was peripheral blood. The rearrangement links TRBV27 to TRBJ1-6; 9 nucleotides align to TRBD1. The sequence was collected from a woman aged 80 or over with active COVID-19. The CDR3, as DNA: TGTGCCAGCAGAAAGACAGGGGGAGGCAATTCACCCCTCCACTTT. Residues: CASRKTGGGNSPLHF.